The 27 T cell receptor beta chains given below trace back to one sample, sequenced in a study of Graves' ophthalmopathy and Graves' hyperthyroidism (dated by TCRdb to 2016 to 2018). The sequencer listed for this sample is Illumina HiSeq 2000. For repertoire sequencing, the TCR beta CDR3 regions were amplified from RNA transcripts. The first round was an RT-PCR using HTBI primers with the Qiagen OneStep RT-PCR kit, and this first round was followed by a second-round multiplex PCR, then size selection and purification. TCRdb itself trimmed the public reads at Q25 with fastp, ran MiXCR and retained productive beta chains. A single entry per CDR3 protein holds the most common genes and DNA from its merged rows. This sample comprises more than 1,000,000 distinct CDR3 sequences, approximately 35% of them detected only once. The ten largest make up approximately 10% of the sample. Sequenced material: peripheral blood or thyroid tissue (not recorded which). Every receptor here comes from an adult man with Graves' hyperthyroidism.

This clonotype appeared many times. This chain links TRBV7-6 with TRBJ2-2; tentatively, D is TRBD1 or TRBD2 (6 bases each). The V gene lost 5 bases and the J gene lost 4 bases, with 17 bases spanning the gap. CDR3 length: 16 amino acids. The germline CDR1 and CDR2 sequences are SGHVS and FNYEAQ. The CDR3 DNA follows: TGTGCCAGCAGCGATACGGGGGCTAGTGCCACCGGGGAGCTGTTTTTT. The encoded protein is CASSDTGASATGELFF.

Only a few counts were recorded for this clonotype. For the CDR3, the DNA is TGTGCCAGCAGCTCCGACTCAGGGTACACCGGGGAGCTGTTTTTT. Amino acids: CASSSDSGYTGELFF. This chain joins TRBV9 and TRBJ2-2; perhaps TRBD1 as D (5 bases). This CDR3 contains 15 residues. The germline V gene has CDR1 SGDLS and CDR2 YYNGEE. Trimming stripped 4 bases from V and 3 bases from J, with 13 bases between.

This clonotype has at least ten counts. J is TRBJ2-7 and V is TRBV10-2; no reliable D call. V was pared by 3 bases and J by 4 bases, with 13 bases between. Germline CDR1 and CDR2: WSHSY and SAAADI. The CDR3 consists of 14 residues. The chain's CDR3 is CASSDDIGPYEQYF. Written as DNA, the CDR3 is TGCGCCAGCAGTGATGACATCGGCCCATACGAGCAGTACTTC.

The CDR3 DNA reads TGTGCCAGCAGTTTCGGGACAGGCCATGGGGCCAACGTCCTGACTTTC. As protein: CASSFGTGHGANVLTF. The gene calls are TRBV12-3 or TRBV12-4 and TRBJ2-6; 8 nucleotides agree with TRBD1. The trim removed 3 bases at V and 3 bases at J, leaving 4 bases unmatched. CDR3 length: 16 residues.

This clonotype was seen many times. The V call is TRBV5-1, the J call TRBJ1-1; 9 bases match TRBD1. CDR3 length equals 13 residues. V shed 5 bases and J 4 bases; nucleotides not matched to a gene: 3. Germline assignment: CDR1 SGHRS and CDR2 YFSETQ. The CDR3 DNA sequence: TGCGCCAGCAGTATGACAGGGGGCACTGAAGCTTTCTTT. The encoded protein is CASSMTGGTEAFF.

In this sample, this clonotype turned up a few times. This chain uses TRBV9 with TRBJ2-6; possible D gene TRBD2, 5 bases. CDR1 is SGDLS, CDR2 YYNGEE, per germline. V was pared by 5 bases and J by 0 bases, with 27 bases between. This CDR3 spans 21 amino acids. CDR3 region: CASSLARGRQTVSSGANVLTF. In nucleotides, the CDR3 is TGTGCCAGCAGTTTAGCGCGTGGCAGACAAACAGTCTCCTCTGGGGCCAACGTCCTGACTTTC.

The rearrangement uses TRBV7-2 and TRBJ1-2; 7 bases are shared with TRBD1. Germline-derived CDR1 and CDR2 are SGHTA and FQGNSA. The length of the CDR3 is 14 residues. Losses at the gene ends were 3 bases for V and 8 bases for J; bases not matched to a gene: 9. CDR3 DNA sequence: TGTGCCAGCAGCTTCGGACTCGGACAGGTCGGCTACACCTTC. Protein product: CASSFGLGQVGYTF.

The V gene is TRBV10-3, the J gene TRBJ1-5; tentatively, D is TRBD1 (6 bases). The CDR3 runs to 18 residues. V was cut by 6 bases and J by 7 bases, with 28 bases left in between. From germline, CDR1 is ENHRY and CDR2 SYGVKD. The CDR3 is CAIRAGAGPGGHEQPQHF. In DNA form, the CDR3 reads TGTGCCATCAGGGCGGGGGCGGGACCCGGCGGGCACGAGCAGCCCCAGCATTTT.

As regards this clonotype: This may be a read error, as it is one base from a much larger clone. The rearrangement joins TRBV20-1 to TRBJ1-6; D not certain. V was cut by 5 bases and J by 7 bases, with 15 bases left in between. The CDR3 totals 14 residues. Germline-derived CDR1 and CDR2 are DFQATT and SNEGSKA (reference sequence). The CDR3 loop is CSAGVVVMNSPLHF. In nucleotides, the CDR3 is TGCAGTGCTGGAGTGGTCGTGATGAATTCACCCCTCCACTTT.

This clonotype was detected only a few times. CDR3 DNA sequence: TGTGCCAGCAGCTATCCATTTAGGCCCGCGGACGAGCAGTACTTC. Translated, it gives CASSYPFRPADEQYF. The chain joins TRBV7-9 to TRBJ2-7; D gene ambiguous. V lost 4 bases and J 5 bases, leaving 18 bases between the germline ends. The CDR3 extends over 15 amino acids. Germline CDR1 reads SEHNR; CDR2 reads FQNEAQ (reference sequence).

This clonotype was counted a few times. The chain recombines TRBV12-3 or TRBV12-4 with TRBJ2-5, with no clear D. The V gene lost 3 bases and the J gene lost 4 bases, with 9 bases spanning the gap. The CDR3 has 13 residues. CDR3 sequence (DNA): TGTGCCAGCAGTTTCTATGTCGGAGAGACCCAGTACTTC. Translation: CASSFYVGETQYF.

The chain carries TRBV12-3 or TRBV12-4 and TRBJ1-5, with D maybe TRBD1 (5 bases). The CDR3 contains 14 residues. V was trimmed by 5 bases and J by 6 bases, leaving 14 bases between them. The CDR3 coding sequence is TGTGCCAGCAGTAATAACAGGTTTCCTCAGCCCCAGCATTTT. It yields the protein CASSNNRFPQPQHF.

This rearrangement joins TRBV7-2 to TRBJ2-7; 9 bases line up with TRBD2. The germline V gene has CDR1 SGHTA and CDR2 FQGNSA. The CDR3 runs to 13 residues. The V and J ends lost 6 bases and 7 bases, in that order; junction bases with no gene match: 7. As DNA, the CDR3 is TGTGCCAGCAGGTCTGGACTAGCGCAAGAGCAGTACTTC. This translates into CASRSGLAQEQYF.

This clonotype was found many times. This rearrangement joins TRBV2 to TRBJ2-7; D ambiguous. Trimming stripped 6 bases from V and 3 bases from J, with 6 bases between. CDR1 is SNHLY and CDR2 is FYNNEI in the germline V gene. This CDR3 contains 11 residues. In nucleotides, the CDR3 is TGTGCCAGCAGAAACAACTACGAGCAGTACTTC. It specifies CASRNNYEQYF.

Regarding this clonotype: Possible read error: a much larger clone is one base away. In DNA form, the CDR3 reads TGTGCCAGCAGGATGGACACCCTCCATGGCTACACCTTC. Translated: CASRMDTLHGYTF. V usage is TRBV12-3 or TRBV12-4 and J usage is TRBJ1-2; tentatively, D is TRBD1 (5 bases). V shed 6 bases and J shed 6 bases, with 14 bases lying between them. The CDR3 runs 13 residues.

This clonotype was seen a few times. V gene TRBV11-2 combines with J gene TRBJ2-5; no definite D call. V lost 6 bases and J lost 1, with 12 bases in between. Germline assignment: CDR1 SGHAT and CDR2 FQNNGV. The CDR3 is made up of 14 amino acids. In nucleotides, the CDR3 is TGTGCCAGCAGTCCTACTTACATCCAAGAGACCCAGTACTTC. Protein product: CASSPTYIQETQYF.

This chain links TRBV20-1 with TRBJ2-7; maybe TRBD1 (6 bases). V lost 5 bases to trimming and J lost 2 bases, with 16 bases between them. Germline-derived CDR1 and CDR2 are DFQATT and SNEGSKA (reference sequence). There are 14 residues in the CDR3. CDR3 residues: CSAPGHRSPYEQYF. CDR3 DNA sequence: TGCAGTGCTCCGGGACACCGAAGCCCCTACGAGCAGTACTTC.

This clonotype has a count of ten or more. The V and J genes are TRBV7-8 and TRBJ2-5, with 7 bases matching TRBD2. Germline V gene sequence: CDR1 SGHVS, CDR2 FQNEAQ. V gave up 5 bases and J gave up 5 bases; unmatched junction bases: 8. This CDR3 contains 14 residues. DNA for the CDR3: TGTGCCAGCAGCCGAAAAGACGGGGGGGAGACCCAGTACTTC. It translates to CASSRKDGGETQYF.

The rearrangement joins TRBV7-2 to TRBJ1-2, with unresolved D. The CDR3 length is 12 residues. Germline CDR1 and CDR2: SGHTA and FQGNSA. The V gene lost 3 bases and the J gene lost 8 bases, with 10 bases spanning the gap. The CDR3 sequence: CASSFHLGGYTF. Here the CDR3 DNA reads TGTGCCAGCAGCTTCCATCTAGGAGGCTACACCTTC.

This clonotype was seen a handful of times. The CDR3: CASSRDGYTEAFF. The CDR3 DNA reads TGTGCCAGCTCCCGCGACGGATACACTGAAGCTTTCTTT. The chain has TRBV7-2 and TRBJ1-1, with D uncertain. CDR1 and CDR2 from the germline V gene are SGHTA and FQGNSA. The CDR3 runs 13 residues. V was shortened by 8 bases and J by 3 bases, with 13 bases between the two germline ends.

This chain uses TRBV15 with TRBJ1-1; D is perhaps TRBD1 (5 bases). Per germline, CDR1 LNHNV and CDR2 YYDKDF (reference sequence). The CDR3 spans 12 residues. Trimming removed 4 bases at V and 7 bases at J, with 10 bases between. CDR3 loop: CATSTSTVEAFF. The CDR3 DNA sequence: TGTGCCACCAGCACTTCGACAGTTGAAGCTTTCTTT.

This clonotype came up many times. This chain links TRBV5-1 with TRBJ2-5; 7 positions match TRBD1. With 0 bases clipped from V and 9 bases from J, the junction kept 8 bases outside the gene matches. Germline CDR1 is SGHRS and CDR2 is YFSETQ. This CDR3 comprises 14 residues. This CDR3 is CASSLGGQDLPQYF. The CDR3 region has the DNA TGCGCCAGCAGCTTGGGTGGACAGGACTTACCCCAGTACTTC.

This clonotype was picked up many times. Here the CDR3 DNA reads TGCGCCAGCAGCGTAAGACAGGGGGAAGAGACCCAGTACTTC. Its translation: CASSVRQGEETQYF. This chain uses TRBV5-1 with TRBJ2-5; 9 bases are shared with TRBD1. This CDR3 is built from 14 residues. Germline V gene lookup returns CDR1 SGHRS and CDR2 YFSETQ. V lost 4 bases and J lost 3; bases outside the gene matches: 4.

This clonotype showed up many times. J is TRBJ2-5 and V is TRBV7-8; TRBD1 is a possible D gene (6 bases). The V end lost 5 bases, the J end lost 5 bases, and 15 bases lay between the germline ends. Germline CDR1 is SGHVS and CDR2 is FQNEAQ. CDR3 length: 14 amino acids. The CDR3 spells CASSPMDSLETQYF. The CDR3 coding sequence is TGTGCCAGCAGCCCGATGGACAGTTTGGAGACCCAGTACTTC.

In this sample, this clonotype turned up a few times. The chain recombines TRBV7-2 with TRBJ1-1, with 7 bases fitting TRBD1. Germline CDR1 SGHTA, CDR2 FQGNSA. CDR3 length equals 15 residues. V was pared by 5 bases and J by 6 bases, with 12 bases of the junction left unmatched. CDR3 region: CASSKGTVRQSEAFF. The CDR3 nucleotides read TGTGCCAGCAGCAAGGGGACAGTGAGGCAATCTGAAGCTTTCTTT.

This clonotype was seen only a few times. The chain couples TRBV7-2 to TRBJ2-1; the match to TRBD2 covers 7 bases. V shed 3 bases and J 9 bases; nucleotides not matched to a gene: 11. Germline CDR1 is SGHTA and CDR2 is FQGNSA. This CDR3 region has 15 residues. The CDR3: CASSFRVTGRFEQFF. CDR3 in DNA: TGTGCCAGCAGCTTCAGGGTAACCGGGAGGTTTGAGCAGTTCTTC.

At least ten counts were recorded for this clonotype. This chain connects TRBV20-1 to TRBJ2-2; tentative D call: TRBD2 (6 bases). From germline, CDR1 is DFQATT and CDR2 SNEGSKA (reference sequence). This CDR3 spans 14 amino acids. V was shortened by 7 bases and J by 2 bases, with 14 bases between the two germline ends. As DNA, the CDR3 is TGCAGTGGAAGTAGGGACTCCAACACCGGGGAGCTGTTTTTT. Translation: CSGSRDSNTGELFF.